These 5 T cell receptor beta chains originate from one sample sequenced in a study of blood T cells in healthy people across ages. Through a sample-barcoded 5' primer and a J-beta primer mix, a second PCR was run for roughly 6 to 11 cycles. TCRdb re-analysed the 5' RACE reads in MiXCR, keeping a single row per CDR3 protein. The sample yields 780,000 or so distinct CDR3 sequences, about 55% seen once. Input material: blood. Receptor source: an elderly man in good health.

The chain couples TRBV28 to TRBJ2-3, with TRBD2 matching 10 bases. The CDR3 is 16 residues long. Germline V gene data show CDR1 as MDHEN and CDR2 as SYDVKM. V lost 3 bases and J lost 14; bases outside the gene matches: 17. This chain's CDR3 is CASSLTGTSVGRDAYF. CDR3 nucleotide sequence: TGTGCCAGCAGTTTGACCGGGACTAGCGTCGGCAGAGACGCGTATTTT.

The chain combines TRBV4-2 with TRBJ2-1; D possibly corresponds to TRBD2 (6 bases). Trimming removed 1 base at V and 6 bases at J, with 19 bases between. This CDR3 contains 17 residues. Per germline, CDR1 LGHNA and CDR2 YNFKEQ. The CDR3 loop is CASSQGGGGNMGNEQFF. CDR3 nucleotides: TGTGCCAGCAGCCAAGGGGGAGGCGGGAACATGGGCAATGAGCAGTTCTTC.

Only a few counts were recorded for this clonotype. This chain uses TRBV7-9 with TRBJ2-7, with 8 bases lining up with TRBD2. CDR3 length: 15 residues. The ends lost 3 bases at V and 2 bases at J; junction bases unmatched: 6. Germline CDR1 is SEHNR and CDR2 is FQNEAQ (reference sequence). CDR3 residues: CASSLGAGVAYEQYF. The CDR3 DNA reads as TGTGCCAGCAGCTTGGGAGCGGGAGTCGCCTACGAGCAGTACTTC.

The CDR3: CASSLLPAREQFF. The CDR3 DNA reads TGCGCCAGCAGCCTGCTCCCGGCTAGAGAGCAGTTCTTC. The rearrangement joins TRBV5-1 to TRBJ2-1; D unclear. CDR1 is SGHRS, CDR2 YFSETQ, per germline. CDR3 size: 13 residues. Trimming took off 4 bases at V and 10 bases at J, with 15 bases between the two ends.

This clonotype was picked up many times. The CDR3 nucleotides read TGTGCCAGCAGAACCTACGAGCAGTACTTC. Translation gives CASRTYEQYF. V usage is TRBV25-1 and J usage is TRBJ2-7; no definite D call. V lost 6 bases to trimming and J lost 2 bases, with 2 bases between them. The CDR3 length is 10 residues. Germline V gene lookup returns CDR1 MGHDK and CDR2 SYGVNS.